The clone carrying this T cell receptor (beta chain) was seen repeatedly, ten times or more. The record originates from a study of CD8 T cells in ankylosing spondylitis. TCRdb called the 5' RACE reads again in MiXCR, with one record for every CDR3 protein. The sample lists approximately 40,000 distinct CDR3 sequences; around 6.2% were seen once. CDR1 and CDR2 (germline): GTSNPN, SVGIG (reference sequence). Trimming took 5 bases from V and 9 from J; bases not matched to a gene: 12. The CDR3 runs 14 residues. This chain uses TRBV30 with TRBJ2-1; 8 bases are a match to TRBD2. The receptor comes from a male donor with ankylosing spondylitis or in good health (not recorded which). Specimen: blood, either unsorted or a sorted T cell fraction (not recorded which). The CDR3 bases are TGTGCCTGGTCAACTCGGGGGGGGTGGGGTGAGCAGTTCTTC. Translating gives CAWSTRGGWGEQFF.